This entry lists 14 T cell receptor beta chains sequenced from one sample in a study of T-cell memory formation after mild COVID-19. TCRdb called the 5' RACE reads again in MiXCR, with one record for every CDR3 protein. The sample contains 300,000 to 400,000 distinct CDR3 sequences, approximately 15% of which appear only once. Sequencing was done on a sample of PBMCs or a T cell subset sorted from them (not recorded which). Source of these receptors: a man aged 18 to 29 who had mild COVID-19 (a few samples of this study predate the infection). Cell type and time point are not known.

This chain links TRBV19 with TRBJ2-1; D call uncertain. Trimming left V 1 base short and J 0 bases short, with 7 bases between. The CDR3 covers 15 residues. Germline V gene lookup returns CDR1 LNHDA and CDR2 SQIVND (reference sequence). The CDR3 sequence is CASSIVPGSYNEQFF. DNA of the CDR3: TGTGCCAGTAGTATAGTCCCGGGCTCCTACAATGAGCAGTTCTTC.

This clonotype was seen only a few times. The gene calls are TRBV15 and TRBJ1-5; D ambiguous. CDR3 length equals 14 residues. Germline V gene sequence: CDR1 LNHNV, CDR2 YYDKDF (reference sequence). V dropped 1 base and J dropped 6 bases, with 10 bases sitting between them. DNA for the CDR3: TGTGCCACCAGCAGAGTGGGATGGGGTCAGCCCCAGCATTTT. As protein: CATSRVGWGQPQHF.

This clonotype turned up a few times. The chain recombines TRBV12-3 or TRBV12-4 with TRBJ2-1, with 7 bases matching TRBD2. V shed 6 bases, J shed 5 bases, and the junction held 7 bases outside the gene matches. The CDR3 consists of 14 residues. The CDR3, as DNA: TGTGCCAGCAGACTAGCGACTTACGACAATGAGCAGTTCTTC. It translates to CASRLATYDNEQFF.

Here the CDR3 reads CASSFLGGGYNEQFF. The CDR3 DNA sequence: TGTGCCAGCAGCTTTCTCGGGGGCGGCTACAATGAGCAGTTCTTC. The chain links TRBV7-2 to TRBJ2-1; D tentatively fits TRBD1 or TRBD2 (6 bases each). Germline values: CDR1 SGHTA, CDR2 FQGNSA. The CDR3 loop spans 15 amino acids. V shed 3 bases and J shed 3 bases, with 12 bases lying between them. The whole variable domain, filled in from reference TRBV7-2 and TRBJ2-1, reads GAGVSQSPSNKVTEKGKDVELRCDPISGHTALYWYRQSLGQGLEFLIYFQGNSAPDKSGLPSDRFSAERTGGSVSTLTIQRTQQEDSAVYLCASSFLGGGYNEQFFGPGTRLTVL.

The J gene is TRBJ2-7, the V gene TRBV10-3; weak D call: TRBD1 (7 bases). The germline gives CDR1 ENHRY, CDR2 SYGVKD. Trimming removed 7 bases at V and 1 base at J, with 11 bases between. The CDR3 length is 13 residues. The DNA for the CDR3 is TGTGCCATCACAGGGGGGCCTTCCTACGAGCAGTACTTC. Its translation: CAITGGPSYEQYF.

The chain has TRBV5-1 and TRBJ2-5; 10 positions agree with TRBD2. V was clipped by 4 bases and J by 2 bases; unmatched bases: 8. Germline V lookup: CDR1 SGHRS, CDR2 YFSETQ. CDR3 size: 16 residues. Written as DNA, the CDR3 is TGCGCCAGCAGCCCGAGGCCTAGCGGGGGACAAGAGACCCAGTACTTC. It yields the protein CASSPRPSGGQETQYF.

This clonotype was counted many times. V and J are TRBV12-3 or TRBV12-4 and TRBJ2-7; 12 nucleotides agree with TRBD2. The length of the CDR3 is 18 residues. The junction had 14 bases not matched to a gene; V was cut back by 5 bases and J by 3 bases. DNA for the CDR3: TGTGCCAGCAGTCCCACTGGGCTAGCGGGGGGGTTCGGCTACGAGCAGTACGTC. Encoded protein: CASSPTGLAGGFGYEQYV.

For this clonotype: This may be a read error, as it is one base from a much larger clone. The chain has TRBV5-1 and TRBJ2-1; either TRBD1 or TRBD2 may supply D (5 bases each). The CDR3 has 11 amino acids. The germline V gene encodes CDR1 SGHRS and CDR2 YFSETQ. CDR3 sequence: CASSWDHEPFF. CDR3 in DNA: TGCGCCAGCAGCTGGGACCACGAGCCGTTCTTC.

This chain links TRBV11-2 with TRBJ2-3; 9 bases are a match to TRBD2. In germline, CDR1 is SGHAT, CDR2 FQNNGV. Germline trimming cut 4 bases from V and 2 bases from J; bases unmatched to any gene: 10. The CDR3 contains 17 residues. DNA for the CDR3: TGTGCCAGCAGCTCGGTCGTGGCGGGGGGGTCCACAGATACGCAGTATTTT. Protein product: CASSSVVAGGSTDTQYF. Drawing the rest from reference TRBV11-2 and TRBJ2-3, the complete variable domain is EAGVAQSPRYKIIEKRQSVAFWCNPISGHATLYWYQQILGQGPKLLIQFQNNGVVDDSQLPKDRFSAERLKGVDSTLKIQPAKLEDSAVYLCASSSVVAGGSTDTQYFGPGTRLTVL.

This chain joins TRBV6-5 and TRBJ2-7; D tentatively reads TRBD1 or TRBD2 (6 bases each). The V gene's germline CDR1 is MNHEY and CDR2 SVGAGI. V was trimmed by 2 bases and J by 3 bases, leaving 20 bases between them. The CDR3 runs 17 residues. The CDR3 DNA is TGTGCCAGCAGTTACCACTCCTTAGAGGGGGGAGACTACGAGCAGTACTTC. This translates into CASSYHSLEGGDYEQYF.

The chain's CDR3 is CASSLIGEGEAFF. Here the CDR3 DNA reads TGTGCCAGCAGCTTAATCGGGGAAGGGGAAGCTTTCTTT. The chain employs TRBV7-3 and TRBJ1-1, with D unresolved. Trimming left V 1 base short and J 8 bases short, with 11 bases between. The germline V gene has CDR1 SGHTA and CDR2 FQGTGA. The CDR3 totals 13 residues.

The rearrangement uses TRBV5-1 and TRBJ2-3; D is perhaps TRBD2 (6 bases). The CDR3 totals 13 residues. The V end was cut by 9 bases, the J end by 4 bases, with 15 bases between. Germline CDR1 SGHRS, CDR2 YFSETQ. The CDR3 sequence is CATRAAGSDTQYF. DNA for the CDR3: TGCGCCACCCGAGCCGCGGGGTCAGATACGCAGTATTTT.

There are a few counts of this clonotype. V is TRBV7-9 and J is TRBJ1-2; 10 nucleotides agree with TRBD1. V lost 4 bases and J lost 7; bases outside the gene matches: 9. CDR3 length: 15 amino acids. Germline V gene data show CDR1 as SEHNR and CDR2 as FQNEAQ (reference sequence). This chain's CDR3 is CASSSNRDRGGGYTF. DNA for the CDR3: TGTGCCAGCAGCTCTAACCGGGACAGGGGAGGTGGCTACACCTTC.

This clonotype has a handful of counts. The chain links TRBV9 to TRBJ2-2; unclear D gene. The CDR3 consists of 14 residues. CDR1 SGDLS and CDR2 YYNGEE come from the germline V gene. V lost 0 bases, J lost 5 bases, and 8 bases lay in between. CDR3: CASSVGSGTGELFF. CDR3 coding DNA: TGTGCCAGCAGCGTAGGCTCCGGGACCGGGGAGCTGTTTTTT.